These T cell receptor beta chains were read from a single sample in a study of technical replicates of blood from several donors. Some clones are missing from TCRdb's copy, which holds only in-frame ones; the method was immunoSEQ multiplex PCR. The sample records 65,000 to 90,000 clones, roughly 91% being singletons. Sequenced material: T cells isolated from PBMCs. These TCRs come from a human donor in good health. CDR3s include the opening cysteine and the closing phenylalanine or tryptophan.

v_call	j_call	cdr3_aa
TRBV7-2	TRBJ1-6	CASSAPFSPGVGNSPLHF
TRBV9	TRBJ2-5	CASSDGTTNQETQYF
TRBV5-5	TRBJ1-2	CASSRAGLNGYTF
TRBV10-1	TRBJ2-3	CASSDRTSARDTQYF
TRBV12-5	TRBJ1-4	CASGLVHSGNEKLFF
TRBV6-5	TRBJ1-5	CASSDPGQGSQHF
TRBV2	TRBJ2-3	CASSEGRVASTDTQYF
TRBV10-3	TRBJ2-3	CAISPSGAGGTDTQYF
TRBV9	TRBJ2-3	CASSVVGRASTDTQYF
TRBV11-3	TRBJ2-1	CASSFTYNEQFF